These T cell receptor beta chains were read from a single sample in a study of T cells and Merkel cell carcinoma outcomes. This table comes from immunoSEQ multiplex PCR, and its TCRdb copy is limited to in-frame clones, with some not included. This table has around 6,400 clones, roughly 75% appearing once. The sequenced sample was tumor tissue from Merkel cell carcinoma. The receptors derive from a human donor with Merkel cell carcinoma. Some clones in this sample may be carry-over from other donors' samples. The CDR3 runs from the conserved cysteine through the conserved F or W. A D gene is named only where the DNA matches it firmly. The listing skips clone size in some rows; elsewhere it reads once, few, many or a size class.

-	-	TRBV5-6	TRBJ2-3	CASSPSGTDTQYF	TGTGCCAGCAGCCCCTCCGGCACAGATACGCAGTATTTT
-	-	TRBV7-9	TRBJ1-2	CASSFVDPRTAANYGYTF	TGTGCCAGCAGCTTCGTAGATCCCCGGACAGCAGCTAACTATGGCTACACCTTC
TRBD2	-	TRBV5-4	TRBJ2-2	CASSTGLAGGNTGELFF	TGTGCCAGCAGCACGGGACTAGCGGGAGGAAATACCGGGGAGCTGTTTTTT
-	-	TRBV28	TRBJ1-2	CASSFGDGGYGYTF	TGTGCCAGCAGTTTCGGGGACGGCGGGTATGGCTACACCTTC
TRBD2	-	TRBV30	TRBJ2-7	CAWRSGLAGTLMKQYF	TGTGCCTGGAGGAGCGGACTAGCGGGGACCCTAATGAAGCAGTACTTC
-	-	TRBV7-9	TRBJ2-4	CASSFLSPLAKNIQYF	TGTGCCAGCAGCTTTCTGAGTCCTCTAGCCAAAAACATTCAGTACTTC
-	few	TRBV15	TRBJ1-3	CATSRDNTIYF	TGTGCCACCAGCAGAGACAACACCATATATTTT
TRBD2	few	TRBV5-1	TRBJ2-7	CASSLASSGRAYEQYF	TGCGCCAGCAGCTTGGCCTCTAGCGGGAGGGCCTACGAGCAGTACTTC
-	-	TRBV4-1	TRBJ2-7	CASSQAATVPPSYEQYF	TGCGCCAGCAGCCAAGCAGCGACAGTTCCCCCCTCCTACGAGCAGTACTTC
-	-	TRBV28	TRBJ2-7	CASRPGSGYDEQYF	TGTGCCAGCAGGCCGGGATCGGGTTATGACGAGCAGTACTTC
TRBD2	-	TRBV29-1	TRBJ2-5	CSVVPSGRQETQYF	TGCAGCGTCGTCCCTAGCGGGAGGCAAGAGACCCAGTACTTC
-	hyperexpanded	TRBV7-2	TRBJ1-2	CASSPTGPDGGYTF	TGTGCCAGCAGCCCAACCGGGCCCGATGGGGGCTACACCTTC
-	-	TRBV7-9	TRBJ2-7	CASSFRNQREQYF	TGTGCCAGCAGCTTCCGAAATCAGAGGGAGCAGTACTTC
-	-	TRBV4-2	TRBJ1-5	CASSQERMALNQPQHF	TGTGCCAGCAGCCAAGAGCGTATGGCTCTCAATCAGCCCCAGCATTTT
-	once	TRBV11-2	TRBJ2-3	CASSRKGQGRVADTQYF	TGTGCCAGCAGCCGTAAGGGCCAGGGAAGGGTGGCAGATACGCAGTATTTT
-	-	TRBV5-1	TRBJ1-1	CASSPGPTEYYTEAFF	TGCGCCAGCAGCCCGGGACCCACAGAGTATTACACTGAAGCTTTCTTT
TRBD1	once	TRBV5-1	TRBJ2-5	CASSLEGGVETQYF	TGCGCCAGCAGCTTGGAAGGGGGCGTAGAGACCCAGTACTTC
-	-	TRBV29-1	TRBJ1-2	CSVEGLSYGYTF	TGCAGCGTTGAAGGCCTTTCCTATGGCTACACCTTC
-	-	TRBV7-8	TRBJ2-6	CASSTVSGANVLTF	TGTGCCAGCAGTACGGTGTCTGGGGCCAACGTCCTGACTTTC
-	-	TRBV4-3	TRBJ2-7	CASSQDYRNYEQYF	TGCGCCAGCAGCCAAGATTATCGCAATTACGAGCAGTACTTC
TRBD2	-	TRBV9	TRBJ2-1	CASSVGRIRNEQFF	TGTGCCAGCAGCGTCGGGAGGATCCGCAATGAGCAGTTCTTC
TRBD2	-	TRBV5-1	TRBJ2-3	CASSLGTSGNTDTQYF	TGCGCCAGCAGCTTGGGGACTAGCGGGAACACAGATACGCAGTATTTT
-	few	TRBV19	TRBJ2-2	CASSPGSTLTGELFF	TGTGCCAGTAGCCCCGGGTCTACACTCACCGGGGAGCTGTTTTTT
TRBD1	-	TRBV6-6	TRBJ2-7	CASSYIGQGAYEQYF	TGTGCCAGCAGTTACATCGGACAGGGGGCCTACGAGCAGTACTTC
-	-	TRBV6-6	TRBJ2-7	CASRGTAGEQYF	TGTGCCAGCAGGGGGACAGCGGGCGAGCAGTACTTC
-	large	TRBV9	TRBJ2-5	CASSVTDWFQETQYF	TGTGCCAGCAGCGTAACCGACTGGTTTCAAGAGACCCAGTACTTC
TRBD1	-	TRBV27	TRBJ2-2	CASSLFTTFQGAGAGELFF	TGTGCCAGCAGTTTATTTACCACATTCCAGGGGGCAGGGGCCGGGGAGCTGTTTTTT
TRBD1	few	TRBV19	TRBJ2-1	CASRGTGGYNEQFF	TGTGCCAGTAGGGGGACAGGGGGGTACAATGAGCAGTTCTTC
TRBD1	-	TRBV30	TRBJ1-2	CAWSRQGGVYGYTF	TGTGCCTGGAGTAGACAGGGCGGGGTATATGGCTACACCTTC
-	few	TRBV7-2	TRBJ2-7	CASSPSGGEQYF	TGTGCCAGCAGTCCCTCCGGGGGCGAGCAGTACTTC
-	-	TRBV6-1	TRBJ2-4	CASIPGDLAKNIQYF	TGTGCCAGCATCCCAGGGGATCTAGCCAAAAACATTCAGTACTTC
-	few	TRBV2	TRBJ2-7	CASLESSYEQYF	TGTGCCAGCTTGGAGAGCTCCTACGAGCAGTACTTC